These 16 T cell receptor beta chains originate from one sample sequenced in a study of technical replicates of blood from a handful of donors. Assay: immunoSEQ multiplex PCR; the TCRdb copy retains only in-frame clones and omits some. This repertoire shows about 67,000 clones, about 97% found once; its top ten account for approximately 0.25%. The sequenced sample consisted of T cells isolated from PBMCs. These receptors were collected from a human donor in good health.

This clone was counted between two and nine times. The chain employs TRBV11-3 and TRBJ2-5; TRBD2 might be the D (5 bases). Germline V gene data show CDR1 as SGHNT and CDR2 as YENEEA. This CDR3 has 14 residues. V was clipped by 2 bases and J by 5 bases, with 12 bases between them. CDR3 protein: CASSLRTREETQYF. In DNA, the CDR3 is TGTGCCAGCAGCTTACGGACGAGGGAGGAGACCCAGTACTTC.

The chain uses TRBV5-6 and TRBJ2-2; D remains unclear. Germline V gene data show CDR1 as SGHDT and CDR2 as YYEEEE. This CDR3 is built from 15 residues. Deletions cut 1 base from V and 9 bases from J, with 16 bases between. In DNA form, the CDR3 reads TGTGCCAGCAGCTTGTATGAAGCCGTTACTCGGGAGCTGTTTTTT. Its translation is CASSLYEAVTRELFF.

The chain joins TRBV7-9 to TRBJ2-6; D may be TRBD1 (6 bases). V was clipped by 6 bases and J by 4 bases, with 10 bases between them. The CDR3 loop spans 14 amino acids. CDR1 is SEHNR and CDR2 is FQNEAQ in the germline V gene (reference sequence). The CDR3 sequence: CASRPGAGANVLTF. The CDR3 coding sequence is TGTGCCAGCAGGCCAGGGGCCGGGGCCAACGTCCTGACTTTC.

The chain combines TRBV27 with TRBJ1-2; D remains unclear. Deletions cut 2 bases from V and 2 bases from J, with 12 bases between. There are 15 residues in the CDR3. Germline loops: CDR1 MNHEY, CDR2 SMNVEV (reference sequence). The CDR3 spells CASSLLAGANYGYTF. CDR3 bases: TGTGCCAGCAGTTTACTGGCAGGTGCCAACTATGGCTACACCTTC.

The CDR3 reads CASTSSSPGSYGYTF. The DNA for the CDR3 is TGTGCCAGTACCTCAAGCTCTCCGGGGTCGTATGGCTACACCTTC. The rearrangement joins TRBV19 to TRBJ1-2; D is unclear. There are 15 residues in the CDR3. Germline CDR1 is LNHDA and CDR2 is SQIVND (reference sequence). The germline V and J ends were trimmed by 7 bases and 5 bases, with 20 bases remaining between them.

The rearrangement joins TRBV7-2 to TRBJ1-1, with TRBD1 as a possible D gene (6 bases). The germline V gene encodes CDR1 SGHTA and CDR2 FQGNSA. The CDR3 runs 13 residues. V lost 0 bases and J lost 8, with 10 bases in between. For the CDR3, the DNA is TGTGCCAGCAGCTTAGCGGGGGCCGGGGAAGCTTTCTTT. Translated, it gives CASSLAGAGEAFF.

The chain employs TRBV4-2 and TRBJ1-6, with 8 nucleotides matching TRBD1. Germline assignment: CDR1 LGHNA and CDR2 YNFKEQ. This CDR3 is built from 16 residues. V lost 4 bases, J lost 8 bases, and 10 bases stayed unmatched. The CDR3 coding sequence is TGTGCCAGCAGCCTCATACCAGGACAGGGTTATTCACCCCTCCACTTT. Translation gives CASSLIPGQGYSPLHF.

The CDR3 spells CASSIRGTGNIYEQYF. The CDR3 nucleotides read TGTGCCAGCAGCATTAGGGGGACAGGGAATATTTACGAGCAGTACTTC. The chain has TRBV13 and TRBJ2-7; 9 nucleotides line up with TRBD1. V lost 5 bases and J lost 4; bases outside the gene matches: 12. Germline V CDR1 and CDR2: PRHDT, FYEKMQ (reference sequence). This CDR3 has 16 residues.

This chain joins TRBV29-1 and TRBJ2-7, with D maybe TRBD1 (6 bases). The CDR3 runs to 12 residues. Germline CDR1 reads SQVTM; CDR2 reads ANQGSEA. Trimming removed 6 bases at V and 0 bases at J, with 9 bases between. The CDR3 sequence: CSVQDSSYEQYF. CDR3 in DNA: TGCAGCGTCCAGGACAGCTCCTACGAGCAGTACTTC.

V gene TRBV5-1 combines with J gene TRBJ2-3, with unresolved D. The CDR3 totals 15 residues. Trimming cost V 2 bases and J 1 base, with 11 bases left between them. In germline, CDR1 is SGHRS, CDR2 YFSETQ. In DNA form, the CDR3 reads TGCGCCAGCAGCTTCGAGAGTCCCCGCACAGATACGCAGTATTTT. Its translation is CASSFESPRTDTQYF. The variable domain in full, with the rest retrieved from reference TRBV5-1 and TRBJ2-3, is KAGVTQTPRYLIKTRGQQVTLSCSPISGHRSVSWYQQTPGQGLQFLFEYFSETQRNKGNFPGRFSGRQFSNSRSEMNVSTLELGDSALYLCASSFESPRTDTQYFGPGTRLTVL.

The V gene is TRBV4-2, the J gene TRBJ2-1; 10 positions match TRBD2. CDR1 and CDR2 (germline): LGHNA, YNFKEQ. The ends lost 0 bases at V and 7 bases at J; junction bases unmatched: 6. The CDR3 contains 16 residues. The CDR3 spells CASSQDPGLATNEQFF. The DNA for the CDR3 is TGTGCCAGCAGCCAAGATCCGGGACTAGCGACGAATGAGCAGTTCTTC.

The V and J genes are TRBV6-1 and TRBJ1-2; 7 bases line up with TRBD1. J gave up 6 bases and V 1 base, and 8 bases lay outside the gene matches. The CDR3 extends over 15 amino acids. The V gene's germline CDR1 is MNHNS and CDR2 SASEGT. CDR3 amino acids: CASSEEQGWPDGYTF. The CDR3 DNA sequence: TGTGCCAGCAGTGAAGAACAGGGGTGGCCTGATGGCTACACCTTC.

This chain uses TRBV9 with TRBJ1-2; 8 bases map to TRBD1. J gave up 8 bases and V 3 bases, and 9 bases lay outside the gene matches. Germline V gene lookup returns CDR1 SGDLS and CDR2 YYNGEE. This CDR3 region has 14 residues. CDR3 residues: CASSAQGQVEGYTF. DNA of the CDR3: TGTGCCAGCAGCGCCCAGGGACAGGTGGAAGGCTACACCTTC.

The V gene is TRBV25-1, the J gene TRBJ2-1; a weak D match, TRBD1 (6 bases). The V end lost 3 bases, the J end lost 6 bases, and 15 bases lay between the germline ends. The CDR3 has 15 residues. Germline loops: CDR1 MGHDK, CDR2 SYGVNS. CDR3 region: CASSEMTGSANEQFF. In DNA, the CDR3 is TGTGCCAGCAGTGAGATGACAGGTTCTGCCAATGAGCAGTTCTTC.

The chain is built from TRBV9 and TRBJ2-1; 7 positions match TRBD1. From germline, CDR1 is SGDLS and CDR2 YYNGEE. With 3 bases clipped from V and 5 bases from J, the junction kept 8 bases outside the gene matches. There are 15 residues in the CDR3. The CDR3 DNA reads TGTGCCAGCAGCGATCGACAGGGATCACACAATGAGCAGTTCTTC. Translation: CASSDRQGSHNEQFF. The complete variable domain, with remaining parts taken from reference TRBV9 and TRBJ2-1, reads DSGVTQTPKHLITATGQRVTLRCSPRSGDLSVYWYQQSLDQGLQFLIQYYNGEERAKGNILERFSAQQFPDLHSELNLSSLELGDSALYFCASSDRQGSHNEQFFGPGTRLTVL.

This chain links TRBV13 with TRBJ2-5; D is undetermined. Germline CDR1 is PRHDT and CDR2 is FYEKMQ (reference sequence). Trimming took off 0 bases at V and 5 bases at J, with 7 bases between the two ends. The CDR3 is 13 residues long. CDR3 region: CASSLGFGETQYF. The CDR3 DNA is TGTGCCAGCAGCTTAGGATTCGGGGAGACCCAGTACTTC.